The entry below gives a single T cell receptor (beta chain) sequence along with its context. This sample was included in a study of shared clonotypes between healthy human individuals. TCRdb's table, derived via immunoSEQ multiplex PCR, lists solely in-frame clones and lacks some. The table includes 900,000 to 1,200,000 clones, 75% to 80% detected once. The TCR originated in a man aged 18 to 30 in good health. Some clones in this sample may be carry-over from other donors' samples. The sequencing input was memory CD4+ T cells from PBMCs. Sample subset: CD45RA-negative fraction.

CDR3 DNA sequence: TGTGCCAGCAGTAAGGACAGGGGACGCGGCTACACCTTC. Amino acids: CASSKDRGRGYTF. The chain uses TRBV27 and TRBJ1-2; TRBD1 matches 9 bases. The CDR3 length is 13 residues. V dropped 5 bases and J dropped 8; count of bases not matched to a gene: 6. Germline CDR1 reads MNHEY; CDR2 reads SMNVEV (reference sequence).